This entry concerns a single T cell receptor beta chain. V lost 6 bases, J lost 1 base, and 2 bases stayed unmatched. CDR1 is MNHEY and CDR2 is SVGEGT in the germline V gene. The CDR3 is made up of 15 amino acids. The source of the sample is a study of blood T cell repertoires in COVID-19. Libraries were prepared by immunoSEQ multiplex PCR; TCRdb keeps only in-frame clonotypes and omits some of them. The sample lists 120,000 or so clones; 70% to 90% were seen once. Sequencing was performed on peripheral blood. The chain has TRBV6-2 or TRBV6-3 and TRBJ2-1, with TRBD2 matching 11 bases. The clonotype comes from a man aged 50-59 years with acute or convalescent COVID-19. CDR3 region: CASSWTSGSYNEQFF. Here the CDR3 DNA reads TGTGCCAGCAGCTGGACTAGCGGGTCCTACAATGAGCAGTTCTTC.